The 10 T cell receptor beta chains below were found in one sample sequenced in a study of T cells in localized non-small cell lung cancer. Libraries were prepared by immunoSEQ multiplex PCR; TCRdb keeps only in-frame clonotypes and omits some of them. The sample has about 27,000 clones; around 91% are singletons. This sample comprised peripheral blood, obtained before any cancer treatment. The receptors were gathered from a woman aged 35-75 years with stage I lung adenocarcinoma.

This clone was picked up one time. V is TRBV7-2 and J is TRBJ1-2, with TRBD1 matching over 7 bases. The germline V gene has CDR1 SGHTA and CDR2 FQGNSA. This CDR3 is built from 15 residues. V was pared by 7 bases and J by 4 bases, with 12 bases of the junction left unmatched. Here the CDR3 reads CASTSPTGKFYGYTF. The DNA of the CDR3 is TGTGCCAGCACCTCCCCGACAGGGAAATTCTATGGCTACACCTTC.

This sequence joins TRBV5-4 and TRBJ2-1; a possible D gene is TRBD1 (6 bases). CDR1 is SGHNT, CDR2 YYREEE, per germline (reference sequence). The CDR3 loop spans 15 amino acids. The V and J ends lost 1 base and 9 bases respectively, with 17 bases between them. The CDR3 sequence is CASSLNRALDSEQFF. Here the CDR3 DNA reads TGTGCCAGCAGCTTGAACAGGGCTTTAGATAGTGAGCAGTTCTTC.

This clone was observed a handful of times. The chain is built from TRBV29-1 and TRBJ2-7, with D tentatively TRBD1 or TRBD2 (7 bases each). This CDR3 is built from 13 residues. The V gene's germline CDR1 is SQVTM and CDR2 ANQGSEA. V gave up 7 bases and J gave up 4 bases, with 17 bases separating them. CDR3 sequence reads: CSARGGGRYEQYF. CDR3 nucleotides: TGCAGCGCCCGGGGAGGGGGCAGGTACGAGCAGTACTTC.

CDR3 bases: TGTGCCAGCGGGAGACCAAGGGGTAGCAATCAGCCCCAGCATTTT. This translates into CASGRPRGSNQPQHF. The rearrangement uses TRBV6-5 and TRBJ1-5; D perhaps matches TRBD1 (5 bases). Germline CDR1 reads MNHEY; CDR2 reads SVGAGI. Between the trimmed V and J ends, which lost 8 bases and 0 bases, there was a span of 14 bases. The CDR3 covers 15 residues.

The gene calls are TRBV19 and TRBJ2-7; 9 nucleotides line up with TRBD2. This CDR3 has 15 amino acids. Losses at the gene ends were 5 bases for V and 4 bases for J; bases not matched to a gene: 9. CDR1 and CDR2 from the germline V gene are LNHDA and SQIVND (reference sequence). Here the CDR3 DNA reads TGTGCCAGTAGTGCCGTAGCGGGAGTTGAATACGAGCAGTACTTC. Encoded protein: CASSAVAGVEYEQYF.

J is TRBJ2-7 and V is TRBV7-8; 11 bases agree with TRBD2. V gave up 5 bases and J gave up 9 bases; unmatched junction bases: 9. The CDR3 sequence is 14 residues long. Germline V gene lookup returns CDR1 SGHVS and CDR2 FQNEAQ. In DNA form, the CDR3 reads TGTGCCAGCAGCCTAGGGACTAGCGGAGGGGGGCAGTACTTC. Translating it yields CASSLGTSGGGQYF.

This chain uses TRBV29-1 with TRBJ1-3; no firm D call. In germline, CDR1 is SQVTM, CDR2 ANQGSEA. The CDR3 runs 13 residues. V was pared by 4 bases and J by 0 bases, with 7 bases between. This CDR3 is CSVVLNSGNTIYF. For the CDR3, the DNA is TGCAGCGTTGTCCTTAACTCTGGAAACACCATATATTTT.

The gene calls are TRBV7-2 and TRBJ2-1; 7 positions agree with TRBD2. The CDR3 covers 15 residues. The germline gives CDR1 SGHTA, CDR2 FQGNSA. The J segment lost 7 bases and the V segment lost 2 bases, leaving 8 bases of the junction unmatched. The DNA for the CDR3 is TGTGCCAGCAGCTTACCTTGGACTAGTGCGAATGAGCAGTTCTTC. It codes for CASSLPWTSANEQFF.

The V call is TRBV29-1, the J call TRBJ2-7, with a weak D call TRBD1 (5 bases). The V end lost 6 bases, the J end lost 0 bases, and 15 bases lay between the germline ends. Germline CDR1 SQVTM, CDR2 ANQGSEA. This CDR3 has 14 residues. Written as DNA, the CDR3 is TGCAGCGTGACCCAGGGCCCGAGCTCCTACGAGCAGTACTTC. Translation gives CSVTQGPSSYEQYF.

This chain joins TRBV28 and TRBJ1-2; D gene ambiguous. Germline V gene data show CDR1 as MDHEN and CDR2 as SYDVKM. The CDR3 is 13 residues long. V lost 8 bases and J lost 8, with 18 bases in between. DNA of the CDR3: TGTGCCAGCGGCGGGCAGCCAGGTCGGGGCTACACCTTC. This codes for CASGGQPGRGYTF.